These 16 T cell receptor beta chains came from one sample sequenced in a study of blood T cell repertoires in COVID-19. TCRdb's copy holds only in-frame clones and misses some; the assay was immunoSEQ multiplex PCR. This table has roughly 300,000 clones, approximately 93% appearing once. Sample: peripheral blood. Receptors were obtained from a woman aged 25 to 39 with COVID-19, enrolled during active disease.

The V gene is TRBV6-5, the J gene TRBJ1-3; D not certain. Deletions cut 0 bases from V and 0 bases from J, with 9 bases between. In germline, CDR1 is MNHEY, CDR2 SVGAGI. This CDR3 is 16 amino acids long. The CDR3 is CASSYSRKSSGNTIYF. DNA for the CDR3: TGTGCCAGCAGTTACTCGAGAAAAAGCTCTGGAAACACCATATATTTT.

CDR3 sequence: CASTGQASSYEQYF. The CDR3 coding sequence is TGTGCCAGCACCGGACAGGCTAGCTCCTACGAGCAGTACTTC. This chain joins TRBV28 and TRBJ2-7; 7 bases match TRBD1. The CDR3 totals 14 residues. Germline-derived CDR1 and CDR2 are MDHEN and SYDVKM. J lost 0 bases, V lost 7 bases, and 6 bases had no gene match.

V and J are TRBV2 and TRBJ1-3; D not certain. The CDR3 length is 12 residues. The germline V and J ends were trimmed by 5 bases and 9 bases, with 11 bases remaining between them. Germline V gene lookup returns CDR1 SNHLY and CDR2 FYNNEI. CDR3 protein: CASSRGFGTIYF. The CDR3 DNA follows: TGTGCCAGCAGTCGAGGGTTCGGCACCATATATTTT.

This sequence joins TRBV5-4 and TRBJ2-1; D remains ambiguous. This CDR3 is 11 amino acids long. Per the germline V gene, CDR1 is SGHNT and CDR2 is YYREEE (reference sequence). Trimming removed 1 base from V and 9 bases from J, with 5 bases in between. The DNA for the CDR3 is TGTGCCAGCAGCTTGAAGAGTGAGCAGTTCTTC. This codes for CASSLKSEQFF.

The rearrangement uses TRBV13 and TRBJ2-3, with 10 bases matching TRBD2. The junction had 3 bases not matched to a gene; V was cut back by 5 bases and J by 1 base. The CDR3 is made up of 15 amino acids. Germline V gene sequence: CDR1 PRHDT, CDR2 FYEKMQ (reference sequence). CDR3 region: CASSLSGRGTDTQYF. The CDR3 nucleotides are TGTGCCAGCAGCCTAAGCGGGAGGGGCACAGATACGCAGTATTTT.

The chain is built from TRBV6-5 and TRBJ2-5, with TRBD2 matching over 11 bases. Germline V gene data show CDR1 as MNHEY and CDR2 as SVGAGI. CDR3 length: 14 residues. V was clipped by 8 bases and J by 5 bases; unmatched bases: 7. The CDR3 DNA follows: TGTGCCAGCCGAACTAGCGGGGGACGGGAGACCCAGTACTTC. It codes for CASRTSGGRETQYF.

The chain links TRBV7-9 to TRBJ1-1; D is possibly TRBD1 (6 bases). Germline assignment: CDR1 SEHNR and CDR2 FQNEAQ (reference sequence). Trimming pared 5 bases from V and 1 base from J, leaving 11 bases between. The CDR3 has 14 amino acids. The CDR3: CASSEGGQNTEAFF. CDR3 DNA sequence: TGTGCCAGCAGCGAAGGGGGACAGAACACTGAAGCTTTCTTT.

This chain joins TRBV29-1 and TRBJ2-1, with 12 positions matching TRBD2. The CDR3 spans 14 residues. Germline CDR1 is SQVTM and CDR2 is ANQGSEA. V dropped 4 bases and J dropped 9; count of bases not matched to a gene: 7. The CDR3 loop reads CSVALAGGQSEQFF. The CDR3 DNA sequence: TGCAGCGTTGCTCTAGCGGGAGGGCAATCTGAGCAGTTCTTC.

The chain is built from TRBV9 and TRBJ2-7; the match to TRBD2 covers 7 bases. J was trimmed by 6 bases and V by 2 bases; bases with no gene match: 11. This CDR3 has 15 residues. Per germline, CDR1 SGDLS and CDR2 YYNGEE. CDR3 in amino acids: CASSVGAGEVGEQYF. The CDR3 DNA sequence: TGTGCCAGCAGCGTGGGTGCGGGAGAAGTTGGCGAGCAGTACTTC.

CDR3 nucleotides: TGTGCCAGCAGTTTAAAGGCCCGGGACGAGCAGTACTTC. Its protein is CASSLKARDEQYF. The genes are TRBV28 and TRBJ2-7, with D hard to call. The CDR3 contains 13 residues. V was shortened by 2 bases and J by 5 bases, with 10 bases between the two germline ends. Germline loops: CDR1 MDHEN, CDR2 SYDVKM. Looking up the rest from reference TRBV28 and TRBJ2-7 gives the full variable domain: DVKVTQSSRYLVKRTGEKVFLECVQDMDHENMFWYRQDPGLGLRLIYFSYDVKMKEKGDIPEGYSVSREKKERFSLILESASTNQTSMYLCASSLKARDEQYFGPGTRLTVT.

This chain uses TRBV27 with TRBJ1-1; D possibly corresponds to TRBD1 (5 bases). Germline V gene sequence: CDR1 MNHEY, CDR2 SMNVEV (reference sequence). CDR3 length: 15 amino acids. Trimming pared 5 bases from V and 0 bases from J, leaving 13 bases between. The CDR3 sequence is CASSPRDYLNTEAFF. The CDR3 coding sequence is TGTGCCAGCAGTCCCAGGGATTACCTGAACACTGAAGCTTTCTTT.

This chain links TRBV7-2 with TRBJ2-7, with TRBD1 identical over 8 bases. Losses at the gene ends were 1 base for V and 2 bases for J; bases not matched to a gene: 4. CDR1 and CDR2 (germline): SGHTA, FQGNSA. CDR3 length: 15 residues. The CDR3 DNA reads as TGTGCCAGCAGCTTAGACAGGGGGACGACCTACGAGCAGTACTTC. It specifies CASSLDRGTTYEQYF.

This chain uses TRBV9 with TRBJ1-3; 7 bases fit TRBD1. CDR3 length: 16 amino acids. Looked up from germline, CDR1 is SGDLS and CDR2 is YYNGEE. The V and J ends lost 3 bases and 5 bases, in that order; junction bases with no gene match: 11. The CDR3 bases are TGTGCCAGCAGCGCTAATAGGGGGCAGGGGAGAAACACCATATATTTT. It yields the protein CASSANRGQGRNTIYF.

The rearrangement uses TRBV6-1 and TRBJ2-1, with D possibly being TRBD2 (5 bases). This CDR3 spans 13 amino acids. V gave up 1 base and J gave up 6 bases, with 7 bases separating them. Germline V gene lookup returns CDR1 MNHNS and CDR2 SASEGT. CDR3 sequence: CASSEGEPNEQFF. The CDR3 nucleotides are TGTGCCAGCAGTGAAGGGGAGCCCAATGAGCAGTTCTTC.

This clone was recorded a few times. V and J are TRBV11-3 and TRBJ2-2; a possible D gene is TRBD1 (5 bases). The germline CDR1 and CDR2 sequences are SGHNT and YENEEA. This CDR3 spans 14 amino acids. Trimming left V 3 bases short and J 7 bases short, with 12 bases between. The CDR3 DNA reads as TGTGCCAGCAGCTTTGACAGCGTCAGCGGGGAGCTGTTTTTT. The encoded protein is CASSFDSVSGELFF.

V and J are TRBV2 and TRBJ2-2, with D possibly being TRBD1 (6 bases). Trimming left V 6 bases short and J 0 bases short, with 11 bases between. Per the germline V gene, CDR1 is SNHLY and CDR2 is FYNNEI. The CDR3 runs to 15 residues. The CDR3 coding sequence is TGTGCCAGCAGGGGGGACACCTCGAACACCGGGGAGCTGTTTTTT. Its protein is CASRGDTSNTGELFF.